Described below is a single T cell receptor (beta chain) sequence and its context. This sample was included in a study of blood T cell repertoires in COVID-19. Germline loops: CDR1 LGHDT, CDR2 YNNKEL (reference sequence). The CDR3 sequence is 14 residues long. V lost 3 bases and J 2 bases, leaving 11 bases between the germline ends. Per the authors' pipeline: Quantification of nucleated cells was approximated via reference gene primer amplification. The table came from immunoSEQ multiplex PCR; TCRdb's copy has only in-frame clones and leaves some out. The V and J calls and clone size are taken from that table; D and trimming were inferred from the DNA. Of over 150,000 clones listed, around 83% are singletons.

The genes are TRBV3-1 (or the pseudogene TRBV3-2) and TRBJ2-7, with D tentatively TRBD1 (5 bases). Sequenced material: peripheral blood. The TCR originated in a woman aged 55-70 years with acute or convalescent COVID-19. The CDR3 DNA sequence: TGTGCCAGCAGCCAGGCTATAGGGGCCTACGAGCAGTACTTC. Translating it yields CASSQAIGAYEQYF.